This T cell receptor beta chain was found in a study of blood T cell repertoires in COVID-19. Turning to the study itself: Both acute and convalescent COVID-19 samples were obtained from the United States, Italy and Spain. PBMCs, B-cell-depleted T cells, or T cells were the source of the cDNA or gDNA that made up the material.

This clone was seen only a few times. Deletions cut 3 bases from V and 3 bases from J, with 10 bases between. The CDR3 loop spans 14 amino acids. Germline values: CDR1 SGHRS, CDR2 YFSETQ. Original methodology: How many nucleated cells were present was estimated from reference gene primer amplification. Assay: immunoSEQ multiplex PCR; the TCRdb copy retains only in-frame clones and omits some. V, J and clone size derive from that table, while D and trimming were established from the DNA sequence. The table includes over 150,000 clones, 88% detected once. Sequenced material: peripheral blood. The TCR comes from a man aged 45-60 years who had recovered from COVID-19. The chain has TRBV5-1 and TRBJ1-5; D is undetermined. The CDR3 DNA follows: TGCGCCAGCAGCTCGGACGGGGACAATCAGCCCCAGCATTTT. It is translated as CASSSDGDNQPQHF.